Listed here is a single T cell receptor beta chain. The antigen is undetermined. Other nucleotide sequences from this sample produce the same CDR3. V was shortened by 4 bases and J by 0 bases, with 8 bases between the two germline ends. CDR3 length equals 14 residues. Per the germline V gene, CDR1 is SGHRS and CDR2 is YFSETQ. The data originate from a study of cytomegalovirus exposure and HLA in healthy donors. Study results and caveats: In a later analysis, V- and J-gene trimming of beta chains associated with a DCLRE1C missense variant, replicated independently. Researchers counted roughly 150 TCR beta chains as cytomegalovirus-associated. Segments of the TCR beta V type were, in most cases, productive about 87% or about 30% of the time in an earlier analysis. Certain sequence variants were highly shared and formed a cluster, and this cluster was likely a sequencing artifact.

It was with 60 Vbeta and 13 Jbeta primers that the PCR ran. Produced via immunoSEQ multiplex PCR; TCRdb's table is partial and in-frame only. The sample has 150,000 to 200,000 clones; around 90% are singletons. The source is a woman aged 30 to 39 in good health and CMV-seronegative. The sequenced sample consisted of PBMCs. The gene calls are TRBV5-1 and TRBJ1-3; D not resolved. CDR3 region: CASSPRDSGNTIYF. CDR3 DNA: TGCGCCAGCAGCCCTCGGGACTCTGGAAACACCATATATTTT.